Listed below are T cell receptor beta chains from one sample, sequenced in a study of blood T cell repertoires in COVID-19. Repertoires were generated with immunoSEQ multiplex PCR, while TCRdb's copy carries only in-frame clones and drops some. This sample yields roughly 55,000 clones, of which 80% to 95% are seen a single time; roughly an eighth belongs to the top ten. Sequencing used peripheral blood. The receptors here all came from a human donor with active COVID-19. The donor label of this sample is uncertain. Both conserved end residues are part of each CDR3. The order of the fields is J gene, clone size, V gene, D gene, CDR3 DNA, CDR3 protein. D genes are given only for firm matches. Where a row states a size, it is once, few, many or the class of an expanded clone; other rows omit it.

>TRBJ2-5|-|TRBV24-1|TRBD1
TGTGCCACCAGTGATTTCTGGACAGGCGACTCCTATGGGACCCAGTACTTC
CATSDFWTGDSYGTQYF
>TRBJ2-5|-|TRBV19|TRBD1
TGTGCCAGTATTGGGACAGGGGTGGAGACCCAGTACTTC
CASIGTGVETQYF
>TRBJ1-5|-|TRBV28|-
TGTGCCAGCAGTTTAGGAGGGAATAGCAATCAGCCCCAGCATTTT
CASSLGGNSNQPQHF
>TRBJ2-5|-|TRBV20-1|TRBD1
TGCAGTGCTAGTTGGACAGGGGGGGTCGTCCACGGTCGAGAGACCCAGTACTTC
CSASWTGGVVHGRETQYF
>TRBJ1-1|-|TRBV5-1|-
TGCGCCAGCAGCTCACAGGGTTCTGAAGCTTTCTTT
CASSSQGSEAFF
>TRBJ2-2|few|TRBV7-3|-
TGTGCCAGCCATCCAGACCCGGGGAACACCGGGGAGCTGTTTTTT
CASHPDPGNTGELFF
>TRBJ2-2|-|TRBV27|TRBD2
TGTGCCAGCAGAAAAGGGACTAGCGGGTACACCGGGGAGCTGTTTTTT
CASRKGTSGYTGELFF
>TRBJ2-1|-|TRBV7-8|TRBD2
TGTGCCAGCAGCTTAGTGGGGGGGACCTCCTACAATGAGCAGTTCTTC
CASSLVGGTSYNEQFF
>TRBJ2-3|once|TRBV7-9|-
TGTGCCAGCAGCCTGACGGGGGGCGGCACAGATACGCAGTATTTT
CASSLTGGGTDTQYF
>TRBJ2-1|once|TRBV14|TRBD1
TGTGCCAGCAGCCGGACAGGGGGCGGAGATGAGCAGTTCTTC
CASSRTGGGDEQFF
>TRBJ1-5|-|TRBV28|-
TGTGCCAGCAGTCAAGACGACAGGAGCAATCAGCCCCAGCATTTT
CASSQDDRSNQPQHF